This T cell receptor (beta chain) was profiled in a study of blood T cell repertoires in COVID-19. In the study overall: Collection of acute and convalescent COVID-19 samples took place in the United States, Italy and Spain. Sources were T cells, B-cell-depleted T cells, or PBMCs; the material itself was cDNA or gDNA.

In the original processing: Cell counts per sample came from amplifying reference gene primers. Clones were read by immunoSEQ multiplex PCR, and TCRdb kept only the in-frame ones, dropping some. From that table come the V and J calls and clone size; the DNA was used to work out D and trimming. The data hold around 150,000 clones, with over 60% observed a single time. V trimming: 5 bases; J trimming: 2 bases; junction bases outside the gene matches: 4. CDR1 is MNHEY and CDR2 is SVGAGI in the germline V gene. This CDR3 is built from 14 residues. The sequence was obtained from a woman older than 75 with acute or convalescent COVID-19. The sample taken for sequencing was peripheral blood. This chain uses TRBV6-5 with TRBJ2-7; TRBD1 agrees at 9 bases. The CDR3 region has the DNA TGTGCCAGCAGTCCGACAGGGGGACCCTACGAGCAGTACTTC. Translation: CASSPTGGPYEQYF.